This TCR beta chain originates from a study of blood T cell repertoires in COVID-19. Study-wide context: Sites in the United States, Italy and Spain provided acute and convalescent COVID-19 samples. Sample material is recorded as cDNA or gDNA derived from T cells, B-cell-depleted T cells, or PBMCs.

Measured with immunoSEQ multiplex PCR; TCRdb has only the in-frame clones, and not every one. The sample includes some 220,000 clones, about 80% of them seen just once. V lost 0 bases and J 1 base, leaving 7 bases between the germline ends. The CDR3 length is 14 residues. Per germline, CDR1 SGHTS and CDR2 YDEGEE. The sample taken for sequencing was peripheral blood. V usage is TRBV5-8 and J usage is TRBJ2-5; TRBD1 might be the D (5 bases). This TCR was sampled from a woman aged 30 to 39 who had recovered from COVID-19. CDR3 nucleotides: TGTGCCAGCAGCTTGGGACAGTTCCAAGAGACCCAGTACTTC. This codes for CASSLGQFQETQYF.